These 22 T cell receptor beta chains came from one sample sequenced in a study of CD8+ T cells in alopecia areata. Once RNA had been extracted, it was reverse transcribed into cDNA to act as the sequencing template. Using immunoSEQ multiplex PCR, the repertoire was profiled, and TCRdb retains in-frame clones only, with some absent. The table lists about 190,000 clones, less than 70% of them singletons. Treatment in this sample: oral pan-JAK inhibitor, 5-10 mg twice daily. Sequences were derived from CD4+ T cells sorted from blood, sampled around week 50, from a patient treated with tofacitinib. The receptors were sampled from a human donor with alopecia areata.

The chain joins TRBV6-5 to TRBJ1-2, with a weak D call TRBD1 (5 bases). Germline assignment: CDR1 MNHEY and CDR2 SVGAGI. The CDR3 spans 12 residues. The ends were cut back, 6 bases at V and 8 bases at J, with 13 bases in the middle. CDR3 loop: CASRPVGGGYTF. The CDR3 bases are TGTGCCAGCAGACCCGTCGGGGGAGGCTACACCTTC.

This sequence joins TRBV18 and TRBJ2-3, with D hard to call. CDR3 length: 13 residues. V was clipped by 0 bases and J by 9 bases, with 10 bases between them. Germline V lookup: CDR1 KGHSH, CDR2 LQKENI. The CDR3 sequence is CASSPPMGGTQYF. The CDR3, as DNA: TGTGCCAGCTCACCACCGATGGGTGGGACGCAGTATTTT.

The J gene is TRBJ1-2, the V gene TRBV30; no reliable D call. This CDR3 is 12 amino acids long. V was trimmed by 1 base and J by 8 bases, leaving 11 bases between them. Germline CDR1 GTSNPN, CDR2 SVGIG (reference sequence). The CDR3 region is CAWSEGLGGYTF. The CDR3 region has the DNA TGTGCCTGGAGTGAAGGGCTGGGAGGCTACACCTTC.

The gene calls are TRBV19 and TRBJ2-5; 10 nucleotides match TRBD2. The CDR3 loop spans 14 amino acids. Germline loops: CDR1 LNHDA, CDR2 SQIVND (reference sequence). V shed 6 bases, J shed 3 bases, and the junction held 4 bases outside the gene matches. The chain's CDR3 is CASSAGLAEETQYF. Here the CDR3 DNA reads TGTGCCAGTAGCGCAGGACTAGCGGAAGAGACCCAGTACTTC. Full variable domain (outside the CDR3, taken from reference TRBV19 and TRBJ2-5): DGGITQSPKYLFRKEGQNVTLSCEQNLNHDAMYWYRQDPGQGLRLIYYSQIVNDFQKGDIAEGYSVSREKKESFPLTVTSAQKNPTAFYLCASSAGLAEETQYFGPGTRLLVL.

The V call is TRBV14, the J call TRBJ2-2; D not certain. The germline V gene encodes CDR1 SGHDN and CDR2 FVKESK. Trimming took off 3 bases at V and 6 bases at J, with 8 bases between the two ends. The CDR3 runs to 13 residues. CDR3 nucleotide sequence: TGTGCCAGCAGCCAGGGATTCGCCGGGGAGCTGTTTTTT. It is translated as CASSQGFAGELFF.

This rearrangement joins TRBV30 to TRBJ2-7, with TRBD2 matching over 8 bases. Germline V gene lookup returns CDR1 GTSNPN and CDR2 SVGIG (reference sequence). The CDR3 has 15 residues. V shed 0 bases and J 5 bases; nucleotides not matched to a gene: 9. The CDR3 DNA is TGTGCCTGGAGTGTACGGGGGGGGCTATCGAACGAGCAGTACTTC. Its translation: CAWSVRGGLSNEQYF.

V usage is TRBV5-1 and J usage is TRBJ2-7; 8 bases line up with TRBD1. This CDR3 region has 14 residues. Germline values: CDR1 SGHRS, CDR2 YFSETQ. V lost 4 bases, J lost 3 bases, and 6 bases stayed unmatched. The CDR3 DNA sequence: TGCGCCAGCAGCCCGGGACAGGACTACTACGAGCAGTACTTC. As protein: CASSPGQDYYEQYF.

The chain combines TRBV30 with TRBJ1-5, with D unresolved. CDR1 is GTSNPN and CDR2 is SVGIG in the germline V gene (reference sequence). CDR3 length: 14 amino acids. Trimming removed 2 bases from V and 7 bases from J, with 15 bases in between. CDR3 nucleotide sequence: TGTGCCTGGAGTATCTCGGGGTCGGGACAGCCCCAGCATTTT. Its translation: CAWSISGSGQPQHF.

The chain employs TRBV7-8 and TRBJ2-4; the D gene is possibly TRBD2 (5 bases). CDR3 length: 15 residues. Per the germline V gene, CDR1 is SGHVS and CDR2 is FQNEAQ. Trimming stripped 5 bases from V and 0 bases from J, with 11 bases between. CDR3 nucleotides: TGTGCCAGCAGCATGTTGGACTTAGCCAAAAACATTCAGTACTTC. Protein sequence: CASSMLDLAKNIQYF.

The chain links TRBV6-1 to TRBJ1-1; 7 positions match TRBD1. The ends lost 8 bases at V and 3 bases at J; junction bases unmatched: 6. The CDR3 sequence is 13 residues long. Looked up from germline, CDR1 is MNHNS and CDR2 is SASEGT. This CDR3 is CASGTQGHTEAFF. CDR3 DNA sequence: TGTGCCAGCGGTACACAGGGGCACACTGAAGCTTTCTTT.

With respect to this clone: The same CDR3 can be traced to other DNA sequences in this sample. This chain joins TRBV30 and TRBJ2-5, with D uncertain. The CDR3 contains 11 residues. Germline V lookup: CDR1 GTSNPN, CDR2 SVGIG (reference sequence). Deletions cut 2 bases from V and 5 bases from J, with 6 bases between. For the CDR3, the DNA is TGTGCCTGGAGTTTAGGCGAGACCCAGTACTTC. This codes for CAWSLGETQYF.

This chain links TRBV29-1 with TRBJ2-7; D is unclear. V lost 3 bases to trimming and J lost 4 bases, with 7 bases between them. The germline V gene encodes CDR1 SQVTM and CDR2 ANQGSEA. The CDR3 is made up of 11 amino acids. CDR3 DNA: TGCAGCGTTGAGTCGGGTTACGAGCAGTACTTC. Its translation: CSVESGYEQYF.

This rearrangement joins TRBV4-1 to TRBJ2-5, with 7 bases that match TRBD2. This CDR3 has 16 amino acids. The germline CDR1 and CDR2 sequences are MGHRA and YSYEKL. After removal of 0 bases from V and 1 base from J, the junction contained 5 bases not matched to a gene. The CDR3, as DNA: TGCGCCAGCAGCCAAGATGCTAGCGGCCCCCAAGAGACCCAGTACTTC. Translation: CASSQDASGPQETQYF.

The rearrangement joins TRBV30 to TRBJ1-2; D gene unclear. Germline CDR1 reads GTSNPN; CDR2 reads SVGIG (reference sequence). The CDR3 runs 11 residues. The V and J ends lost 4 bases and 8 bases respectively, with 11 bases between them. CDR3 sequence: CAWTGSGGYTF. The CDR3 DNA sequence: TGTGCCTGGACGGGTTCCGGAGGCTACACCTTC.

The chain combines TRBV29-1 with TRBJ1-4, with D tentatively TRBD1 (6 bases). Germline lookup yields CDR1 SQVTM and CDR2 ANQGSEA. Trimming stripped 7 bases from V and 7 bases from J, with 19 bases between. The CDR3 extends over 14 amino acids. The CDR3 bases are TGCAGCGCTGGGGGCAGTAAAGAGGGTGAAAAACTGTTTTTT. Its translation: CSAGGSKEGEKLFF.

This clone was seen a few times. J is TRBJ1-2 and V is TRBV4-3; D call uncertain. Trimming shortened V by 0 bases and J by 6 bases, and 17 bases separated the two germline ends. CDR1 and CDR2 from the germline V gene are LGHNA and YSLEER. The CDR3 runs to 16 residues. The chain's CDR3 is CASSQDLDPGLDGYTF. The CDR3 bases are TGCGCCAGCAGCCAAGATCTGGACCCGGGGTTGGATGGCTACACCTTC.

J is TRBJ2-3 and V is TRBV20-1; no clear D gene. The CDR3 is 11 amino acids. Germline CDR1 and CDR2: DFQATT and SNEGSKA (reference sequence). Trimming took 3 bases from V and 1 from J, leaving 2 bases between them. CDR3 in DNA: TGCAGTGCTAGCCGCACAGATACGCAGTATTTT. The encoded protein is CSASRTDTQYF.

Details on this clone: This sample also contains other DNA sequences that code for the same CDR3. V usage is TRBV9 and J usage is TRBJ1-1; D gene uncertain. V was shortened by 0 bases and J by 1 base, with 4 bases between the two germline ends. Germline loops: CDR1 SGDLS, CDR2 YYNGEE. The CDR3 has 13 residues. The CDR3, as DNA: TGTGCCAGCAGCGTAGATAGGAACACTGAAGCTTTCTTT. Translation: CASSVDRNTEAFF. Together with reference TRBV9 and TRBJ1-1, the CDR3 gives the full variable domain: DSGVTQTPKHLITATGQRVTLRCSPRSGDLSVYWYQQSLDQGLQFLIQYYNGEERAKGNILERFSAQQFPDLHSELNLSSLELGDSALYFCASSVDRNTEAFFGQGTRLTVV.

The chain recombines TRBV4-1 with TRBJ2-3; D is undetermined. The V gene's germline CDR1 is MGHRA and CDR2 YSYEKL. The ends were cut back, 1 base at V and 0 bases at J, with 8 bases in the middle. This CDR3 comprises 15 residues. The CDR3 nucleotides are TGCGCCAGCAGCCAAGGTCGCGCTAGCACAGATACGCAGTATTTT. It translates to CASSQGRASTDTQYF.

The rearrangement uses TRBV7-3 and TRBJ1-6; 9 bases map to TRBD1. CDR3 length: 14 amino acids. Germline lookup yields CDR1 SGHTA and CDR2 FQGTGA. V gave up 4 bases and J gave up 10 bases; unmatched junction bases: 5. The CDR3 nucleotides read TGTGCCAGCAGCTCGGGACAGGGAAGGTCACCCCTCCACTTT. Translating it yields CASSSGQGRSPLHF. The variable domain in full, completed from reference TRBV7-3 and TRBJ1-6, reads GAGVSQTPSNKVTEKGKYVELRCDPISGHTALYWYRQSLGQGPEFLIYFQGTGAADDSGLPNDRFFAVRPEGSVSTLKIQRTERGDSAVYLCASSSGQGRSPLHFGNGTRLTVT.

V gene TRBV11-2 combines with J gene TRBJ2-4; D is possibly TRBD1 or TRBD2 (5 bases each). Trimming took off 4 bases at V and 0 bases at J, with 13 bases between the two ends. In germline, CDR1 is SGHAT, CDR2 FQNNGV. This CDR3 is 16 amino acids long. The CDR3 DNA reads TGTGCCAGCAGCTCCCTCTCAGGGACAGCCAAAAACATTCAGTACTTC. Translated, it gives CASSSLSGTAKNIQYF.

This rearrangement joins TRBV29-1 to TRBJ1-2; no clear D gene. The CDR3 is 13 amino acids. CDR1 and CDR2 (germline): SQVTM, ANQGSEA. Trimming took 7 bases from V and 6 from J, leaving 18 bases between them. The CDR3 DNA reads TGCAGCGCACGAAGGACGGACCGAGATGGCTACACCTTC. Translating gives CSARRTDRDGYTF. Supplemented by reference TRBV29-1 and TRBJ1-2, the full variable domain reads SAVISQKPSRDICQRGTSLTIQCQVDSQVTMMFWYRQQPGQSLTLIATANQGSEATYESGFVIDKFPISRPNLTFSTLTVSNMSPEDSSIYLCSARRTDRDGYTFGSGTRLTVV.